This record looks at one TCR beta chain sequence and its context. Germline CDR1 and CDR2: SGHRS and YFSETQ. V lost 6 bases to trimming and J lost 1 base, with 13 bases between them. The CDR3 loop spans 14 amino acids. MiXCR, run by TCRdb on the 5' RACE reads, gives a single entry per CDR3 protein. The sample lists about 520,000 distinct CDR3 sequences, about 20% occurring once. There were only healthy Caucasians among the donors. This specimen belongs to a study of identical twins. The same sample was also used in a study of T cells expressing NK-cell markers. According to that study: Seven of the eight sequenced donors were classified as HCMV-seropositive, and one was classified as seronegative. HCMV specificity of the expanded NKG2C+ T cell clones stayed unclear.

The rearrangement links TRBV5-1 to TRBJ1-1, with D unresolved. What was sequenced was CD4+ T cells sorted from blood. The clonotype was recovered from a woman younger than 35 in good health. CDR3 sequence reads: CASTSQTGNTEAFF. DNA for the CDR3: TGCGCCAGCACCTCCCAAACGGGGAACACTGAAGCTTTCTTT.